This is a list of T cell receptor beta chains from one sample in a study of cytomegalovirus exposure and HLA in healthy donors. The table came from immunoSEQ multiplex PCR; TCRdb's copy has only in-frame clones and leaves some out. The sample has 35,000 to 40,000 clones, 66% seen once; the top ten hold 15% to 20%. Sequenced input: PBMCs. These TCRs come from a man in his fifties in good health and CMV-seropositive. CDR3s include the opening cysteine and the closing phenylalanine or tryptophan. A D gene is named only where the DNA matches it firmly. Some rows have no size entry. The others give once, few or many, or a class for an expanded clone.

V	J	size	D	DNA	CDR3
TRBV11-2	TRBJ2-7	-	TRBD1	TGTGCCAGCAGCTTGGCAGGGGGAAACTACGAGCAGTACTTC	CASSLAGGNYEQYF
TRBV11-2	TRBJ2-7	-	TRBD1	TGTGCCAGCAGCTCGTCCCCCGGGACGCAGGGGGAGTACTTC	CASSSSPGTQGEYF
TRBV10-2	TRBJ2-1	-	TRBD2	TGCGCCAGCAGCCGAGGACTAGCGGGGGGGCCTTTCATTCCTGAGCAGTTCTTC	CASSRGLAGGPFIPEQFF
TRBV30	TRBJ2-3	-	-	TGTGCCTGGGCCCCGGGGGTAGGGACAGATACGCAGTATTTT	CAWAPGVGTDTQYF
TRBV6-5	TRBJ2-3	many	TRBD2	TGTGCCAGCAGCCGGGGGGGCGACCCAGATACGCAGTATTTT	CASSRGGDPDTQYF
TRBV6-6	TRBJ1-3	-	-	TGTGCCAGCAGCCGCTTCAGCTCTGGAAACACCATATATTTT	CASSRFSSGNTIYF
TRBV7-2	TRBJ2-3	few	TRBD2	TGTGCCAGCAGCACTACTAGCGGGGGGGCTTTTGATACGCAGTATTTT	CASSTTSGGAFDTQYF
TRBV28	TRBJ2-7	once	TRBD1	TGTGCCAGCACCGAGCCGGGGGACAGGGTTTCCTACGAGCAGTACTTC	CASTEPGDRVSYEQYF
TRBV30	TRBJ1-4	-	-	TGTGCCTGGGGAGGGTATAATGAAAAACTGTTTTTT	CAWGGYNEKLFF
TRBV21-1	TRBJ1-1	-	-	TGTGCCAGCAGCAAAGTCGGAGGGGGGGGGAACACTGAAGCTTTCTTT	CASSKVGGGGNTEAFF
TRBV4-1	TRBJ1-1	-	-	TGCGCCAGCAGCCGGGAAAGGGAGGGCACTGAAGCTTTCTTT	CASSREREGTEAFF
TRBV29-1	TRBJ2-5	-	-	TGCAGCGTGGGGGCTTCCGTTGAGACCCAGTACTTC	CSVGASVETQYF
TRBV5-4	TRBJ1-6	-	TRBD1	TGTGCCAGCAGCGCCCGGGACAGATTTAATTCACCCCTCCACTTT	CASSARDRFNSPLHF
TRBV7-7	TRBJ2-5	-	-	TGTGCCAGCAGCTTAGGTTCGAGCCAAGAGACCCAGTACTTC	CASSLGSSQETQYF
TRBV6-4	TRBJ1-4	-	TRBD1	TGTGCCAGCAGTTCTTTCCCCGGGACAGGGAGACCTGCAACTAATGAAAAACTGTTTTTT	CASSSFPGTGRPATNEKLFF
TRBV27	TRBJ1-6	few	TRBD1	TGTGCCAGCAGTATAGGGACAGGGGGCGATTCACCCCTCCACTTT	CASSIGTGGDSPLHF
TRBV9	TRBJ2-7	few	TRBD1	TGTGCCAGCAGCAGAGACAGGGGTGATTTGGGATACGAGCAGTACTTC	CASSRDRGDLGYEQYF
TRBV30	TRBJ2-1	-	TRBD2	TGTGCCTGGGGTCGCAGCGGGGGGGTCGGGGAGCAGTTCTTC	CAWGRSGGVGEQFF
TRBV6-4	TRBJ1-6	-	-	TGTGCCAGCAGCCCAGAGGAGGGAAAAAATTCACCCCTCCACTTT	CASSPEEGKNSPLHF
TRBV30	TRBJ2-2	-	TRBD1	TGTGCTCACAGGGGGCTGAACACCGGGGAGCTGTTTTTT	CAHRGLNTGELFF
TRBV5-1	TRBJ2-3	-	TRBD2	TGCGCCAGCAGCTTGGAATCGGGGGGTAGCACAGATACGCAGTATTTT	CASSLESGGSTDTQYF
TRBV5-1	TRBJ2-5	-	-	TGCGCCAGCAGCCCTCTACAGGTTTTCCAAGAGACCCAGTACTTC	CASSPLQVFQETQYF
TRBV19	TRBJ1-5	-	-	TGTGCCAGTAGTATGGGCCAGGGACAGCCCCAGCATTTT	CASSMGQGQPQHF
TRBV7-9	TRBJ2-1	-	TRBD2	TGTGCCAGCAGCTCGTATAGCGGGGGGGCCTACAATGAGCAGTTCTTC	CASSSYSGGAYNEQFF
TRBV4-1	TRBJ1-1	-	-	TGCGCCAGCAGCCAAGTAACAGCGAACACTGAAGCTTTCTTT	CASSQVTANTEAFF